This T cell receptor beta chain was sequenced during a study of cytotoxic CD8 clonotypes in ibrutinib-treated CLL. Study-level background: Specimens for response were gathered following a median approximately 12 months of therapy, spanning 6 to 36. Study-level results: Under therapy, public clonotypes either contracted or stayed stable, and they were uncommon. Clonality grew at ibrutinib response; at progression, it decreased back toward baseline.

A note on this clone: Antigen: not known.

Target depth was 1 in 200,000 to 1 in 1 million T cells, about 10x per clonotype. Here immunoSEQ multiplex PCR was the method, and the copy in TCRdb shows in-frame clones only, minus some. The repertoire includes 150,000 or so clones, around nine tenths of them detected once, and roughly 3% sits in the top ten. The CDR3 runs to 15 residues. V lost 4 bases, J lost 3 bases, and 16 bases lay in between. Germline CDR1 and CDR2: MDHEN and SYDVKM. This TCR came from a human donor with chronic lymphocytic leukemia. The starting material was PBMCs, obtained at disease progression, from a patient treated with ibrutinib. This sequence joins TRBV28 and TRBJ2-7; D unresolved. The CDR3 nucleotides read TGTGCCAGCAGTTCACACAGCAGTATACGCTACGAGCAGTACTTC. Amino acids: CASSSHSSIRYEQYF.